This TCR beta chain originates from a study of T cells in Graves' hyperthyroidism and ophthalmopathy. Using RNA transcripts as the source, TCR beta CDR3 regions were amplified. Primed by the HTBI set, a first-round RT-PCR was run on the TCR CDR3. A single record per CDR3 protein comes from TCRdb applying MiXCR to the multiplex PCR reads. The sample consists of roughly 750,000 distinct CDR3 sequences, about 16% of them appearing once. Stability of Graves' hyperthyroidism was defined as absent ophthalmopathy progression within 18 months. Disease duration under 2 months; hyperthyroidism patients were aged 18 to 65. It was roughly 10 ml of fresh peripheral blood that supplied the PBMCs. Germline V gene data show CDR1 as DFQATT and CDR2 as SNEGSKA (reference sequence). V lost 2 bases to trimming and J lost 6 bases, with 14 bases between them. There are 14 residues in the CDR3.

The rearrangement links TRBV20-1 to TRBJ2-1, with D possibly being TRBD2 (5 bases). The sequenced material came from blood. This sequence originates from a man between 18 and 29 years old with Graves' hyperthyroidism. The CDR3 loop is CSARWPEGSNEQFF. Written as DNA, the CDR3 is TGCAGTGCTAGATGGCCCGAAGGGAGCAATGAGCAGTTCTTC.